The present entry profiles one T cell receptor (beta chain) with its context. This clone was picked up a small number of times. Its antigen remains unidentified. No base qualities exist here, and no much larger clone lies one base off it. This specimen belongs to a study of T cell responses to AZD1222 COVID-19 vaccine (dated by TCRdb to 2020 to 2023). With respect to the entire study: Because spike-specific TCR depth and breadth did not differ between the two schedules, AZD1222 recipients who got a second dose at roughly 4 weeks were pooled with those who got a second dose at roughly 12 weeks. A total of 230 to 250 trial participants underwent TCR sequencing, of whom 207 received two doses of AZD1222 and some 26 received two doses of the MenACWY control vaccine. Trial participants were enrolled into age subgroups of 18-55, 56-69 and 70-plus years, which contained 148, 28 and 57 TCR-sequenced participants, respectively. The investigation overall reported the following: Most participants were white British and females outnumbered males, and the authors suggested that clonal diversity may have been underestimated. In the small 56-69-year group, the increase in depth fell short of significance, most likely because of low power. A significant rise in spike-specific TCR breadth and depth was observed after two AZD1222 doses relative to day 0 and relative to MenACWY recipients. Conclusions about previously exposed vaccinees are limited because only a handful of AZD1222 recipients were SARS-CoV-2 seropositive at baseline. Reportedly, almost half of the unique spike-specific TCRs recognized epitopes lying outside the regions that are mutated in the B.1.351 and B.1.1.7 variants. Because no day 14 peak-response samples were available, repertoires were characterized only after the peak T cell response. The whole spike protein was spanned by vaccine-associated CD4 TCRs, and dominant responses were seen in regions 160-218 and 743-854.

The CDR3 regions of human TCRbeta chains were analyzed by immunosequencing. In the authors' own workflow: Repertoire TCRs were matched against a reference library of SARS-CoV-2-specific TCRs generated with the MIRA antigen-specificity platform. Breadth was defined as the fraction of unique TCRs that were SARS-CoV-2-associated. Depth was defined as the fraction of total T cells that were SARS-CoV-2-associated. Using the MIRA data, each spike-specific TCR was assigned both to the spike region to which the TCR was reactive and to a CD4 or CD8 class. Log10-transformed breadth and depth values were compared by one-way ANOVA with Sidak's multiple comparisons tests. This immuneACCESS table, as held by TCRdb, lists in-frame sequences with V and J called but not all clones. Of the missing ones, under half trace to an unresolved V gene in checked studies; the others have no known cause. D and trimming come from the DNA, and the V and J calls and clone size come from that table. For this sample the table gives about 120,000 clones, of which more than 75% were detected only once. 7% to 9% of the sample lies in the top ten.

What the time point label conveys for this sample: baseline before first vaccination. The vaccinee samples were drawn from two UK trials, COV001 and COV002, one of which was a single-blind randomized controlled phase 2/3 trial testing AZD1222 (ChAdOx1 nCoV-19) in healthy adults. For TCRbeta chain sequencing, PBMC samples were collected from trial participants at day 0 and at day 28 after the second dose. Based on the germline V gene, the CDR1 and CDR2 sequences are SGHVS and FNYEAQ. Measured from the cysteine to the phenylalanine, the CDR3 is 17 residues long. Only the CDR3 part of the read is kept: 51 bases, read in frame from the first base. V loses 7 bases, J loses 7 bases, and the germline ends lie 25 bases apart.

The chain couples TRBV7-6 to TRBJ2-2; the D gene is tentatively TRBD1 or TRBD2, each matching 5 bases. This specimen was peripheral blood, taken on day 0 of AZD1222 vaccination. The source of this sequence is an adult in good health. The CDR3 is CASTLTGTANNGGELFF. The nucleotide sequence is TGTGCCAGCACCCTTACCGGGACGGCTAATAATGGCGGGGAGCTGTTTTTT.